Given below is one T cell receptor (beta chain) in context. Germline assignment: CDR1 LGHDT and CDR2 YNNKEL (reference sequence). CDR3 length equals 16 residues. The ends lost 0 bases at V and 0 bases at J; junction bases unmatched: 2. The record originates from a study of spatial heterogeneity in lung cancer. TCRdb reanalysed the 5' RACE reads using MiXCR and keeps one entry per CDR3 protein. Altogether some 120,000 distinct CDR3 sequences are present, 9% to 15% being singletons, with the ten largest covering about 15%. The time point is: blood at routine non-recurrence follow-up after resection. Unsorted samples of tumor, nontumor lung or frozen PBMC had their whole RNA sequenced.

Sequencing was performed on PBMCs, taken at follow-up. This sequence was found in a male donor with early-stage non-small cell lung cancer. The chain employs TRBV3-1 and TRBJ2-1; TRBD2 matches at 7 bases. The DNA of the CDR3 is TGTGCCAGCAGCCAAGAACCTAGCGGCTCCTACAATGAGCAGTTCTTC. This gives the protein CASSQEPSGSYNEQFF.